These 14 T cell receptor beta chains originate from one sample sequenced in a study of T cells expressing NK-cell markers. Reprocessing the 5' RACE reads, TCRdb reports a single entry for every CDR3 protein and omits DNA. The sample table includes 400,000 to 550,000 distinct CDR3 sequences. The sample consisted of blood T cells: a sorted CD56 or NKG2C T cell subset, CD4+ or CD8+ T cells, or bulk PBMC T cells (not recorded which). Receptor source: a woman aged 18 to 75 in good health.

The CDR3 is CASSQDSIADTQYF. The genes are TRBV4-1 and TRBJ2-3. This CDR3 contains 14 residues. CDR1 and CDR2 from the germline V gene are MGHRA and YSYEKL.

The chain's CDR3 is CASSTTGYGNTEAFF. The genes are TRBV12-3 or TRBV12-4 and TRBJ1-1; TCRdb gives TRBD1 as the D gene, but with no DNA this cannot be confirmed. This CDR3 is 15 amino acids long.

The rearrangement joins TRBV27 to TRBJ2-7; the TRBD2 assignment by TCRdb is unverifiable without DNA. Germline V gene data show CDR1 as MNHEY and CDR2 as SMNVEV (reference sequence). There are 14 residues in the CDR3. The CDR3 loop is CASSQTSGIYEQYF.

This chain uses TRBV20-1 with TRBJ1-4; without DNA, the TCRdb call of TRBD1 cannot be checked. Per germline, CDR1 DFQATT and CDR2 SNEGSKA (reference sequence). This CDR3 is built from 13 residues. This CDR3 reads CSARTGSSEKLFF.

The chain employs TRBV29-1 and TRBJ2-3; TCRdb lists TRBD2, though no DNA is available to test this call. From germline, CDR1 is SQVTM and CDR2 ANQGSEA. The CDR3 has 14 residues. The CDR3 region is CSVVGLALSDTQYF.

The chain links TRBV16 to TRBJ1-1; as DNA is missing, the TRBD1 call by TCRdb cannot be tested. CDR3 length: 14 residues. Germline V gene sequence: CDR1 KGHSY, CDR2 FQNENV. CDR3 amino acids: CASSQFRGRTEAFF.

V and J are TRBV27 and TRBJ2-7; the TCRdb D gene call, TRBD1, has no DNA to confirm it. CDR3 length: 15 residues. Germline-derived CDR1 and CDR2 are MNHEY and SMNVEV (reference sequence). The CDR3 here is CASSYRGRTYYEQYF.

The chain carries TRBV7-9 and TRBJ2-3. The length of the CDR3 is 12 residues. Per the germline V gene, CDR1 is SEHNR and CDR2 is FQNEAQ (reference sequence). CDR3 amino acids: CASSFSQDTQYF.

The chain uses TRBV11-2 and TRBJ2-3; TCRdb designates TRBD1, a call that cannot be tested without DNA. Per germline, CDR1 SGHAT and CDR2 FQNNGV. CDR3 length: 16 amino acids. The CDR3 here is CASSLVVTGGFNTQYF.

V is TRBV20-1 and J is TRBJ1-2; TCRdb's D call, TRBD1, is unchecked because there is no DNA. Germline lookup yields CDR1 DFQATT and CDR2 SNEGSKA (reference sequence). The CDR3 has 14 residues. CDR3 sequence reads: CSVSSRTGFYGYTF.

The V and J genes are TRBV20-1 and TRBJ1-1; the TRBD1 assignment by TCRdb is unverifiable without DNA. The CDR3 spans 14 residues. CDR1 and CDR2 from the germline V gene are DFQATT and SNEGSKA (reference sequence). The CDR3 spells CRPQRTGLNTEAFF.

This chain's CDR3 is CASSLVPRAWTHNEQFF. The V gene is TRBV5-6, the J gene TRBJ2-1. This CDR3 region has 17 residues. CDR1 SGHDT and CDR2 YYEEEE come from the germline V gene. The full variable domain, in which reference TRBV5-6 and TRBJ2-1 provide the parts outside the CDR3, is DAGVTQSPTHLIKTRGQQVTLRCSPKSGHDTVSWYQQALGQGPQFIFQYYEEEERQRGNFPDRFSGHQFPNYSSELNVNALLLGDSALYLCASSLVPRAWTHNEQFFGPGTRLTVL.

The CDR3 loop is CSAEGQATYEQYF. The chain recombines TRBV20-1 with TRBJ2-7; TCRdb's D call, TRBD1, is unchecked because there is no DNA. Germline CDR1 and CDR2: DFQATT and SNEGSKA (reference sequence). CDR3 length equals 13 residues.

The CDR3 region is CASSLAGLSGGQETQYF. The chain is built from TRBV7-2 and TRBJ2-5; TCRdb picks TRBD2, but there is no DNA to check that call. The germline V gene has CDR1 SGHTA and CDR2 FQGNSA. This CDR3 is 17 amino acids long. The variable domain in full, with the rest retrieved from reference TRBV7-2 and TRBJ2-5, is GAGVSQSPSNKVTEKGKDVELRCDPISGHTALYWYRQSLGQGLEFLIYFQGNSAPDKSGLPSDRFSAERTGGSVSTLTIQRTQQEDSAVYLCASSLAGLSGGQETQYFGPGTRLLVL.